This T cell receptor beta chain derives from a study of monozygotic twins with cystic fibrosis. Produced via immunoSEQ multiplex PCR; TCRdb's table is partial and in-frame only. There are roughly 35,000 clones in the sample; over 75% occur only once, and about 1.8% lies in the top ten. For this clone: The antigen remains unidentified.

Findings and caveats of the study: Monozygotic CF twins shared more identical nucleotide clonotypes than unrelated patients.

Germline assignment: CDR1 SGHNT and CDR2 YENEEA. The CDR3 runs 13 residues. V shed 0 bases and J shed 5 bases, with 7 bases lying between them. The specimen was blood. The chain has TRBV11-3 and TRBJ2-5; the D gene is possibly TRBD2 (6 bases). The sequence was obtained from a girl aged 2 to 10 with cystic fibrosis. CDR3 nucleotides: TGTGCCAGCAGCTTAGAGGGAGGTGAGACCCAGTACTTC. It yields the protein CASSLEGGETQYF.